Presented here are 25 T cell receptor beta chains from one specimen sequenced in a study of shared clonotypes between healthy human individuals. Data came from immunoSEQ multiplex PCR; TCRdb stores just in-frame clones and leaves some out. The sample has 1 million to 1.3 million clones; 75% to 80% are singletons. The specimen sequenced was memory CD4+ T cells from PBMCs. Subset here: CD45RA-negative fraction. All receptors derive from a man younger than 35 in good health. Some clones in this sample may be carry-over from other donors' samples.

A note on this clone: Other DNA sequences within the sample encode an identical CDR3. The chain combines TRBV28 with TRBJ1-3; D ambiguous. V was clipped by 3 bases and J by 4 bases, with 4 bases between them. Germline CDR1 MDHEN, CDR2 SYDVKM. The CDR3 runs to 12 residues. The CDR3 sequence: CASSFSGNTIYF. In DNA form, the CDR3 reads TGTGCCAGCAGTTTCTCAGGAAACACCATATATTTT.

The chain combines TRBV6-5 with TRBJ2-7, with 7 bases that match TRBD2. V dropped 4 bases and J dropped 3; count of bases not matched to a gene: 6. The germline gives CDR1 MNHEY, CDR2 SVGAGI. The CDR3 extends over 14 amino acids. CDR3 in DNA: TGTGCCAGCAGTTTGGTCGGCGGGAGCTACGAGCAGTACTTC. Its translation: CASSLVGGSYEQYF.

V gene TRBV4-1 combines with J gene TRBJ2-2, with 8 bases that match TRBD1. The CDR3 runs to 16 residues. J lost 6 bases, V lost 0 bases, and 6 bases had no gene match. Germline assignment: CDR1 MGHRA and CDR2 YSYEKL. The DNA of the CDR3 is TGCGCCAGCAGCCAAGATCTCAGGGGGCTTTCCGGGGAGCTGTTTTTT. Its protein is CASSQDLRGLSGELFF.

J is TRBJ1-5 and V is TRBV6-5, with TRBD1 matching over 7 bases. The germline gives CDR1 MNHEY, CDR2 SVGAGI. Losses at the gene ends were 0 bases for V and 3 bases for J; bases not matched to a gene: 5. The CDR3 contains 16 residues. CDR3 protein: CASSYSGTANNQPQHF. CDR3 sequence (DNA): TGTGCCAGCAGTTACTCCGGGACAGCCAACAATCAGCCCCAGCATTTT.

V and J are TRBV28 and TRBJ2-3; D might be TRBD1 (6 bases). The germline V gene encodes CDR1 MDHEN and CDR2 SYDVKM. Trimming pared 5 bases from V and 5 bases from J, leaving 11 bases between. This CDR3 region has 13 residues. The CDR3 loop reads CASSAKQGDTQYF. CDR3 coding DNA: TGTGCCAGCAGTGCCAAACAGGGAGATACGCAGTATTTT.

Many counts were recorded for this clone. CDR3 loop: CASSLPLEWHTF. The CDR3 DNA sequence: TGTGCCAGCAGTCTCCCCTTGGAATGGCACACCTTC. The chain recombines TRBV28 with TRBJ1-2; D is uncertain. The V end was cut by 5 bases, the J end by 12 bases, with 16 bases between. CDR3 length: 12 residues. Germline V CDR1 and CDR2: MDHEN, SYDVKM.

DNA of the CDR3: TGTGCCAGCAGACTCTCCCTGAGGGGAAACACCATATATTTT. Residues: CASRLSLRGNTIYF. The chain joins TRBV28 to TRBJ1-3, with D unresolved. With 6 bases removed from V and 4 bases from J, the gap between germline ends came to 13 bases. The CDR3 is 14 residues long. Germline loops: CDR1 MDHEN, CDR2 SYDVKM.

Only one count was recorded for this clone. The chain is built from TRBV7-9 and TRBJ2-2, with D tentatively TRBD2 (6 bases). This CDR3 is 16 amino acids long. Germline CDR1 SEHNR, CDR2 FQNEAQ (reference sequence). Trimming removed 4 bases from V and 5 bases from J, with 17 bases in between. CDR3 nucleotide sequence: TGTGCCAGCAGCTCGCCGGGACTTTTCGTAACCGGGGAGCTGTTTTTT. It encodes CASSSPGLFVTGELFF.

This chain links TRBV6-5 with TRBJ2-7; weak D call: TRBD1 (6 bases). The germline CDR1 and CDR2 sequences are MNHEY and SVGAGI. The CDR3 extends over 15 amino acids. Trimming left V 2 bases short and J 0 bases short, with 11 bases between. CDR3 nucleotide sequence: TGTGCCAGCAGTTACGTCAGGGGTAGCTCCTACGAGCAGTACTTC. It translates to CASSYVRGSSYEQYF.

The gene calls are TRBV7-2 and TRBJ2-5, with D unresolved. The CDR3 has 16 amino acids. CDR1 SGHTA and CDR2 FQGNSA come from the germline V gene. V lost 4 bases, J lost 1 base, and 16 bases lay in between. The CDR3 is CASSSKDWRTQETQYF. The CDR3 coding sequence is TGTGCCAGCAGCTCCAAGGATTGGAGAACCCAAGAGACCCAGTACTTC.

The J gene is TRBJ1-1, the V gene TRBV5-1; the match to TRBD1 covers 7 bases. The germline V gene has CDR1 SGHRS and CDR2 YFSETQ. The CDR3 is 14 residues long. The junction had 4 bases not matched to a gene; V was cut back by 0 bases and J by 5 bases. The CDR3 bases are TGCGCCAGCAGCTTGGCCCAACAGGGGACTGAAGCTTTCTTT. As protein: CASSLAQQGTEAFF.

V gene TRBV5-1 combines with J gene TRBJ1-1; TRBD1 matches 8 bases. The CDR3 sequence is 15 residues long. Germline CDR1 and CDR2: SGHRS and YFSETQ. V trimming: 0 bases; J trimming: 5 bases; junction bases outside the gene matches: 6. The CDR3 here is CASSLGGQGWTEAFF. The CDR3 coding sequence is TGCGCCAGCAGCTTGGGCGGACAGGGATGGACTGAAGCTTTCTTT.

In its sample, this clone was seen a few times. The chain employs TRBV5-1 and TRBJ1-1; D perhaps matches TRBD1 (6 bases). The CDR3 totals 13 residues. V was clipped by 3 bases and J by 3 bases, with 9 bases between them. The germline gives CDR1 SGHRS, CDR2 YFSETQ. The CDR3 coding sequence is TGCGCCAGCAGCTGGACAGAGTACACTGAAGCTTTCTTT. Translated: CASSWTEYTEAFF.

V gene TRBV5-6 combines with J gene TRBJ1-4, with TRBD1 matching 8 bases. J lost 5 bases, V lost 5 bases, and 8 bases had no gene match. The CDR3 length is 15 residues. Germline CDR1 reads SGHDT; CDR2 reads YYEEEE. The CDR3 protein is CASRYRQGLNEKLFF. CDR3 coding DNA: TGTGCCAGCAGGTATAGACAGGGGCTGAATGAAAAACTGTTTTTT.

The genes are TRBV7-2 and TRBJ1-2; 9 bases are shared with TRBD1. The CDR3 spans 13 residues. The germline V gene encodes CDR1 SGHTA and CDR2 FQGNSA. V dropped 6 bases and J dropped 6; count of bases not matched to a gene: 5. CDR3 coding DNA: TGTGCCAGCAGGTCGGACAGGGGCGATGGCTACACCTTC. Protein product: CASRSDRGDGYTF.

The V call is TRBV29-1, the J call TRBJ2-3; D is ambiguous. Germline V lookup: CDR1 SQVTM, CDR2 ANQGSEA. The CDR3 extends over 12 amino acids. Trimming shortened V by 7 bases and J by 0 bases, and 8 bases separated the two germline ends. CDR3 DNA: TGCAGCGGTTATACTAGCACAGATACGCAGTATTTT. Protein product: CSGYTSTDTQYF.

The rearrangement links TRBV28 to TRBJ2-3; D not resolved. Looked up from germline, CDR1 is MDHEN and CDR2 is SYDVKM. V lost 4 bases to trimming and J lost 0 bases, with 11 bases between them. This CDR3 contains 15 residues. CDR3 nucleotide sequence: TGTGCCAGCAGTTCGGTTGAGGAAAGCACAGATACGCAGTATTTT. Translated, it gives CASSSVEESTDTQYF.

This clone was counted only a few times. The chain links TRBV6-5 to TRBJ2-3; D is ambiguous. From germline, CDR1 is MNHEY and CDR2 SVGAGI. The CDR3 runs 14 residues. The V end lost 6 bases, the J end lost 9 bases, and 19 bases lay between the germline ends. CDR3 amino acids: CASSPDDHYRTQYF. The CDR3, as DNA: TGTGCCAGCAGCCCCGACGACCACTACCGAACGCAGTATTTT.

The V call is TRBV11-2, the J call TRBJ2-7, with TRBD2 matching over 11 bases. Germline CDR1 and CDR2: SGHAT and FQNNGV. The CDR3 length is 17 residues. The J segment lost 3 bases and the V segment lost 1 base, leaving 8 bases of the junction unmatched. The CDR3 sequence: CASSLVLAGAFNYEQYF. DNA of the CDR3: TGTGCCAGCAGCTTAGTACTAGCGGGAGCCTTTAACTACGAGCAGTACTTC.

The chain couples TRBV7-9 to TRBJ2-3; 13 bases align to TRBD2. Germline assignment: CDR1 SEHNR and CDR2 FQNEAQ (reference sequence). The CDR3 spans 19 residues. The V segment lost 5 bases and the J segment 0 bases; nucleotides outside the gene matches: 11. CDR3 loop: CASSRGLAGTLFSTDTQYF. CDR3 sequence (DNA): TGTGCCAGCAGCCGGGGACTAGCGGGGACCCTCTTCAGCACAGATACGCAGTATTTT.

The chain recombines TRBV28 with TRBJ2-2, with 8 positions matching TRBD2. The CDR3 is 15 residues long. J gave up 6 bases and V 3 bases, and 6 bases lay outside the gene matches. Germline CDR1 and CDR2: MDHEN and SYDVKM. DNA of the CDR3: TGTGCCAGCAGTTTCCTAAGCGGGAGCCCCGGGGAGCTGTTTTTT. Translating gives CASSFLSGSPGELFF.

This sequence joins TRBV18 and TRBJ1-3; no firm D call. V lost 6 bases and J 4 bases, leaving 10 bases between the germline ends. The CDR3 sequence is 13 residues long. Germline V gives CDR1 KGHSH, CDR2 LQKENI. CDR3 loop: CASSDFSGNTIYF. The CDR3 region has the DNA TGTGCCAGCTCTGACTTCTCGGGAAACACCATATATTTT.

The rearrangement uses TRBV25-1 and TRBJ1-4; the D gene is possibly TRBD1 (6 bases). The V gene's germline CDR1 is MGHDK and CDR2 SYGVNS. The CDR3 spans 13 residues. V lost 3 bases, J lost 8 bases, and 10 bases lay in between. The CDR3 nucleotides are TGTGCCAGCAGTGAGGGGGCCCGGGAAAAACTGTTTTTT. Translated, it gives CASSEGAREKLFF.

This clone was picked up one time. The V gene is TRBV2, the J gene TRBJ2-7; 7 bases map to TRBD2. Germline V gives CDR1 SNHLY, CDR2 FYNNEI. J gave up 2 bases and V 8 bases, and 12 bases lay outside the gene matches. CDR3 length: 15 residues. As DNA, the CDR3 is TGTGCCAGCGGGGGGGAGGGACGGACCACCTACGAGCAGTACTTC. This sequence encodes CASGGEGRTTYEQYF.

This clone was seen a handful of times. The chain links TRBV5-1 to TRBJ2-5, with unresolved D. V was shortened by 3 bases and J by 9 bases, with 9 bases between the two germline ends. Germline lookup yields CDR1 SGHRS and CDR2 YFSETQ. This CDR3 is 11 amino acids long. The CDR3 here is CASSSDGAQYF. In nucleotides, the CDR3 is TGCGCCAGCAGCTCCGATGGGGCCCAGTACTTC.